This TCR beta chain is from a study of PD-L1 blockade in urothelial cancer (dated by TCRdb to about 2017). A note on the overall study: All patients started therapy in about 2014 and received atezolizumab 1,200 mg intravenously every 3 weeks. In the same patients, pretreatment tumors underwent whole exome sequencing and RNA sequencing in addition to TCR sequencing. Some ten patients reached durable clinical benefit, while some 19 patients did not. Patients had an ECOG performance status of 0 or 1 and had received between 0 and 3 prior chemotherapy regimens. The study was an exploratory multi-omic analysis of somatic, immune and clinical correlates of response to PD-L1 blockade with atezolizumab in urothelial cancer. Blood samples gave median yields of around 150,000 T cells and 80,000 to 90,000 unique TCRs, along with a median clonality of around 0.075. About 90% of the roughly 30 patients were identified as males with urothelial cancer of bladder origin, and a prior smoking history was reported by 18 of 29 patients. Progression-free survival longer than 6 months counted as durable clinical benefit, and TCR features were additionally tested against both progression-free and overall survival. Blood samples were analyzed at 3 weeks after treatment start (second dose) and at 6 weeks after treatment start. Pretreatment tumor samples, along with matched peripheral blood serially collected before and after atezolizumab treatment, were subjected to TCR sequencing. Pretreatment blood TCR-seq was available for around 29 patients, at least one posttreatment blood collection was obtained for about 25 patients, and tumor TCR-seq was available for about 25 patients.

The germline V gene (reference sequence) supplies CDR1 GTSNPN and CDR2 SVGIG. Trimming at the junction amounts to 4 bases on V and 9 bases on J, and the germline ends lie 15 bases apart. CDR3 length: 12 amino acids, cysteine to phenylalanine. Solely the CDR3 DNA is kept, with 36 bases framed from the first base. On the study overall, not on this receptor specifically: Improved progression-free and overall survival was associated with having pretreatment peripheral blood TCR clonality below the median. Because the sample size was small (n ≈ 29) and many of the analyses were exploratory, the results are meant to be hypothesis-generating. At 3 weeks after the start of treatment, tumor-associated TCR clones in peripheral blood had expanded more in patients with durable benefit (n of about 20, p = 0.022).

Points on this clone: This clone's antigen is unknown. One base away there is no much larger clone; base qualities are not given.

Each PCR received spiked-in synthetic TCR analog templates so that absolute template abundance could be estimated from read counts. Using the immunoSEQ assay, TCRbeta CDR3 regions were amplified from genomic DNA with bias-controlled V and J gene primers. Rearranged TCRbeta segments were sequenced at approximately 20X coverage. In the source study's methods: Sequencing errors were corrected by clustering, and CDR3s were annotated against IMGT so that V, D and J genes could be assigned. Downstream analyses used only productive TCRbeta rearrangements and left out out-of-frame or stop-codon sequences. Clonality was calculated as one minus the Shannon entropy normalized by the log of the number of unique productive sequences. Fisher's exact test with Benjamini-Hochberg correction, using a cutoff of adjusted p below 0.01, was how clones that differed between time points or between blood and tumor were identified. This is the immuneACCESS table as TCRdb keeps it, with only in-frame sequences that have V and J called. A part of the clones is gone; compared with another copy, unresolved V genes explain less than half, and the rest is unexplained. D and trimming were read from the DNA, whereas the V and J calls and clone size are those reported in that table. Present in this sample are around 71,000 clones, 70% to 90% of which were seen just once. The ten largest clonotypes hold 6.5% to 8% of the sample.

The time point label on this specimen signifies: pretreatment peripheral blood. The cohort included 25 to 35 patients with locally advanced or metastatic urothelial carcinoma who were treated at Memorial Sloan Kettering on a trial protocol. Peripheral blood mononuclear cells were collected pretreatment and during treatment, at between 1 and 8 total time points per patient. The Qiagen DNeasy Blood extraction kit was used to purify genomic DNA from total PBMCs and from tumor samples. PBMCs were collected pretreatment and during treatment, and were isolated and stored as previously described. The sequence links TRBV30 to TRBJ1-1; no D gene can be assigned with confidence. This receptor was obtained from a man aged 35 to 55 with urothelial cancer. This sample comprised PBMCs, obtained around atezolizumab (anti-PD-L1) treatment. The nucleotide sequence is TGTGCCTGGATAAAGGCACAGATACAAGCTTTCTTT. Translated, this is CAWIKAQIQAFF.